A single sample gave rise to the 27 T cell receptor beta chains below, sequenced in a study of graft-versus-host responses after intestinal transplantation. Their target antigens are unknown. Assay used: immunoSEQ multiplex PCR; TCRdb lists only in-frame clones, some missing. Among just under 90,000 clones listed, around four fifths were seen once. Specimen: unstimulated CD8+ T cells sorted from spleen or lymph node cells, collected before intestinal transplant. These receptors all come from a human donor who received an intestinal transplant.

CDR3 amino acids: CASSFSDTGELFF. In DNA, the CDR3 is TGTGCCAGCAGTTTCTCCGACACCGGGGAGCTGTTTTTT. The chain recombines TRBV28 with TRBJ2-2; D uncertain. Looked up from germline, CDR1 is MDHEN and CDR2 is SYDVKM. The CDR3 runs to 13 residues. The ends were cut back, 3 bases at V and 3 bases at J, with 5 bases in the middle.

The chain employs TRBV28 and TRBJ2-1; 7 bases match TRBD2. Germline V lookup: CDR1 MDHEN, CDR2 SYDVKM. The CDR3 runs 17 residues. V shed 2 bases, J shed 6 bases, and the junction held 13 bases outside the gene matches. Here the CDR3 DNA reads TGTGCCAGCAGTTTAGGGCTAGCGGAAAGGGTTTTCAATGAGCAGTTCTTC. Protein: CASSLGLAERVFNEQFF.

CDR3 loop: CAWRAGSSYEQYF. The CDR3 DNA is TGTGCCTGGCGAGCGGGGAGCTCCTACGAGCAGTACTTC. The rearrangement uses TRBV30 and TRBJ2-7; the match to TRBD2 covers 7 bases. Germline loops: CDR1 GTSNPN, CDR2 SVGIG (reference sequence). The CDR3 spans 13 residues. The ends lost 5 bases at V and 0 bases at J; junction bases unmatched: 4.

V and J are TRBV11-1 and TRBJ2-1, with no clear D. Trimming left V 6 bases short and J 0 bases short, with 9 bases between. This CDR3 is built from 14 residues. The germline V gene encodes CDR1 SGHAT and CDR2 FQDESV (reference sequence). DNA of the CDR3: TGTGCCAGCAGTATAGTGGGCTCCTACAATGAGCAGTTCTTC. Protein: CASSIVGSYNEQFF.

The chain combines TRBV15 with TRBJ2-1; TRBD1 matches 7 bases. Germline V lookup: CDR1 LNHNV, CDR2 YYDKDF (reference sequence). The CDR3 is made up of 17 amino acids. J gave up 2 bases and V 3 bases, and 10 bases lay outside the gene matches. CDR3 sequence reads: CATSSYTPGQTYNEQFF. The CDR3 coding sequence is TGTGCCACCAGCAGCTACACACCGGGACAGACCTACAATGAGCAGTTCTTC. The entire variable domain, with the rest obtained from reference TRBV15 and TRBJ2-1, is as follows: DAMVIQNPRYQVTQFGKPVTLSCSQTLNHNVMYWYQQKSSQAPKLLFHYYDKDFNNEADTPDNFQSRRPNTSFCFLDIRSPGLGDTAMYLCATSSYTPGQTYNEQFFGPGTRLTVL.

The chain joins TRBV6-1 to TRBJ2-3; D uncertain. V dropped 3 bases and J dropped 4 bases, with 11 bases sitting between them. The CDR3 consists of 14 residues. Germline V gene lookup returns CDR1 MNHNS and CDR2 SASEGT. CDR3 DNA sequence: TGTGCCAGCAGTGATTTCCTAGGAGCAGATACGCAGTATTTT. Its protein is CASSDFLGADTQYF.

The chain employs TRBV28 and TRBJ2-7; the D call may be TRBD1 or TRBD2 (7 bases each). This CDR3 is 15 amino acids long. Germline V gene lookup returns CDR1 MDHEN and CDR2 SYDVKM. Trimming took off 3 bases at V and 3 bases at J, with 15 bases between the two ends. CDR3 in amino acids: CASSFSGGDFYEQYF. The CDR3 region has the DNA TGTGCCAGCAGTTTCTCAGGGGGGGACTTCTACGAGCAGTACTTC.

This CDR3 is CASSLHRGLNYNEQFF. CDR3 nucleotides: TGTGCCAGCAGTTTACACAGGGGCCTGAACTACAATGAGCAGTTCTTC. The chain carries TRBV28 and TRBJ2-1; 7 nucleotides align to TRBD1. Germline values: CDR1 MDHEN, CDR2 SYDVKM. J gave up 3 bases and V 2 bases, and 7 bases lay outside the gene matches. This CDR3 has 16 amino acids.

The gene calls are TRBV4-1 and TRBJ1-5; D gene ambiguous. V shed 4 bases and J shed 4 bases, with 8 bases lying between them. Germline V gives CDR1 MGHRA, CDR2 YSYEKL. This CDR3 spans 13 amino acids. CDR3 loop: CASSRGRNQPQHF. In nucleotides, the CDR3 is TGCGCCAGCAGCCGTGGCAGGAATCAGCCCCAGCATTTT.

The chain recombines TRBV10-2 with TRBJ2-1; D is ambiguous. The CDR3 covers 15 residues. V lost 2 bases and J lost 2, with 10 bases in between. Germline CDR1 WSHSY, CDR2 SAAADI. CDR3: CASSEGLTPYNEQFF. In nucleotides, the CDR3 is TGCGCCAGCAGTGAGGGGCTCACCCCCTACAATGAGCAGTTCTTC.

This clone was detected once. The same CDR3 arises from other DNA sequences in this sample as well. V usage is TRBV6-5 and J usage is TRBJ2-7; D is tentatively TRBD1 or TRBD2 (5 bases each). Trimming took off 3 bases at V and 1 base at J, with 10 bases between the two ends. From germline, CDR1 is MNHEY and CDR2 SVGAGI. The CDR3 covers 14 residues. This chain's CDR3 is CASSYEGPSYEQYF. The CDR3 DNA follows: TGTGCCAGCAGTTATGAGGGACCTTCCTACGAGCAGTACTTC.

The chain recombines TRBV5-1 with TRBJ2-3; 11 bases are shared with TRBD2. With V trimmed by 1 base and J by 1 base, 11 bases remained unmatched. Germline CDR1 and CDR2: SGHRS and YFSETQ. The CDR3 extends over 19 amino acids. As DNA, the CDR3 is TGCGCCAGCAGCTTGTGGGGACTAGCGGCAAAGATAGGCACAGATACGCAGTATTTT. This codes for CASSLWGLAAKIGTDTQYF.

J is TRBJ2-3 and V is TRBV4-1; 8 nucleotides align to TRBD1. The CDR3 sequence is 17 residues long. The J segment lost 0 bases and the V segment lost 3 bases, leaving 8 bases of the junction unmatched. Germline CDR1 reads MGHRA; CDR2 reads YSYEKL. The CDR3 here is CASSHPPGQVSTDTQYF. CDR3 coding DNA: TGCGCCAGCAGCCACCCCCCGGGACAGGTTAGCACAGATACGCAGTATTTT.

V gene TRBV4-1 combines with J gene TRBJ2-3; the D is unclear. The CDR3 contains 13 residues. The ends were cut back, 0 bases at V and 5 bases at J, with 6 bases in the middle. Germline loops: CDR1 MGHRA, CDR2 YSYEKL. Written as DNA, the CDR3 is TGCGCCAGCAGCCAAGAGGGCAGAGATACGCAGTATTTT. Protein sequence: CASSQEGRDTQYF.

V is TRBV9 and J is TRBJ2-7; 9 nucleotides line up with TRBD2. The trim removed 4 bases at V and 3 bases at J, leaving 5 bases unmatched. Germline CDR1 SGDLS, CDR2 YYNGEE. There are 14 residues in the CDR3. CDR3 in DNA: TGTGCCAGCAGCCCTAGCGGGATGGACTACGAGCAGTACTTC. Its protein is CASSPSGMDYEQYF.

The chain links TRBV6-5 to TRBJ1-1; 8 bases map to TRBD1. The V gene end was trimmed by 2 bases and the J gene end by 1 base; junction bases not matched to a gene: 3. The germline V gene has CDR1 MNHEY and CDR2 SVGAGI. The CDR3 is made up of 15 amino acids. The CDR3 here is CASSYGTGKNTEAFF. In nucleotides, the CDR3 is TGTGCCAGCAGTTACGGGACAGGAAAGAACACTGAAGCTTTCTTT.

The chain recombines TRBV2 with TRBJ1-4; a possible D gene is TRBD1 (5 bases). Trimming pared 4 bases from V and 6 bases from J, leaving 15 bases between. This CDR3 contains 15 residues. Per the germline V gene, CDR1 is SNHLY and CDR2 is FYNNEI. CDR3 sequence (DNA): TGTGCCAGCAGTGTCCCTCCAGGGATGGATGAAAAACTGTTTTTT. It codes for CASSVPPGMDEKLFF.

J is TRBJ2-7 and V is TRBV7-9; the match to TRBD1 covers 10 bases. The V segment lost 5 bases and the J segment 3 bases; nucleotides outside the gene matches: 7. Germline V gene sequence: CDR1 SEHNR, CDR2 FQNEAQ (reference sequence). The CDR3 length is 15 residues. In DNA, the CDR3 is TGTGCCAGCAGCGGCCGGGACAGGGGAATCTACGAGCAGTACTTC. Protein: CASSGRDRGIYEQYF.

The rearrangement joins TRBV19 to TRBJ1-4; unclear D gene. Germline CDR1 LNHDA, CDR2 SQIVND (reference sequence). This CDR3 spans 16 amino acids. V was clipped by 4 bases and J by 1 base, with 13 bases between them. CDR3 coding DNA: TGTGCCAGTAGTACGCTTTACAGTGGAACTAATGAAAAACTGTTTTTT. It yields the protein CASSTLYSGTNEKLFF.

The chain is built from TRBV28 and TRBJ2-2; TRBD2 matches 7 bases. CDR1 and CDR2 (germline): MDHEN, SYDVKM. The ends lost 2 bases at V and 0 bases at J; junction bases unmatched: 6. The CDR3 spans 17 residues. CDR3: CASSLVREASNTGELFF. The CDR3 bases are TGTGCCAGCAGTTTAGTTCGGGAGGCATCGAACACCGGGGAGCTGTTTTTT. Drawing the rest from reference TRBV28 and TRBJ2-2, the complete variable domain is DVKVTQSSRYLVKRTGEKVFLECVQDMDHENMFWYRQDPGLGLRLIYFSYDVKMKEKGDIPEGYSVSREKKERFSLILESASTNQTSMYLCASSLVREASNTGELFFGEGSRLTVL.

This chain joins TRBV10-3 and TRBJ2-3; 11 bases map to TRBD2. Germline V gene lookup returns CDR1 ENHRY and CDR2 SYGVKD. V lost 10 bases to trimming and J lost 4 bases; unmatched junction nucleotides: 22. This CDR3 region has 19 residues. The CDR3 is CATHPSLAGGPMEADTQYF. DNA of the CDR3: TGTGCCACCCACCCCTCTCTAGCGGGAGGTCCTATGGAGGCAGATACGCAGTATTTT.

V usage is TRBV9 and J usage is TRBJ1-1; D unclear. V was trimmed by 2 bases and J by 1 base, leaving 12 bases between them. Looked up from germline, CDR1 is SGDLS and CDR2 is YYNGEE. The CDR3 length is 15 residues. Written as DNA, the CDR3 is TGTGCCAGCAGCGTGCCTCCCGGAGGGAACACTGAAGCTTTCTTT. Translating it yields CASSVPPGGNTEAFF.

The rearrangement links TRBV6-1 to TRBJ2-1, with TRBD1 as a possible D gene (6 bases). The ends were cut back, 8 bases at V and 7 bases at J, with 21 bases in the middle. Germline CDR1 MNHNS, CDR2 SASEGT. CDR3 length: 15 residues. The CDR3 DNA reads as TGTGCCAGCGGAAAACAGGGCTTTCGAAGGAATGAGCAGTTCTTC. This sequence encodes CASGKQGFRRNEQFF.

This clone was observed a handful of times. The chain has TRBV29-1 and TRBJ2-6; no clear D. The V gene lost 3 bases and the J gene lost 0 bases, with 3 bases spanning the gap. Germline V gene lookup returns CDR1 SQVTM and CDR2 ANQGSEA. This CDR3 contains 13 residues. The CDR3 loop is CSVEDSGANVLTF. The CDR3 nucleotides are TGCAGCGTTGAGGACTCTGGGGCCAACGTCCTGACTTTC.

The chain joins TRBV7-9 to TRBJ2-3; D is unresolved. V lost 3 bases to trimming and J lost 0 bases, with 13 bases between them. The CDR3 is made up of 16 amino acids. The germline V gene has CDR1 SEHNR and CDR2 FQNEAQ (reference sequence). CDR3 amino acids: CASSFLRAQSTDTQYF. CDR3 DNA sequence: TGTGCCAGCAGCTTCCTCCGGGCCCAGAGCACAGATACGCAGTATTTT.

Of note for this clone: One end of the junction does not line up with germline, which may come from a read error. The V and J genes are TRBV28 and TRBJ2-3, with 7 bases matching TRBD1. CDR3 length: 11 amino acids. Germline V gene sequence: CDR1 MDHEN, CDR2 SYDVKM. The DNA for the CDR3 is TGTGCCAGCAGAGCCGGGACAGCGTCTACCTTT. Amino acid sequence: CASRAGTASTF.

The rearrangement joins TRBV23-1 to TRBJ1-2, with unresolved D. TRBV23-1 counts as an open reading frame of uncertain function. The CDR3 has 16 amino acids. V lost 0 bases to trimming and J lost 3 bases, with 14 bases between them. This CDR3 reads CASSQSLYRGHYGYTF. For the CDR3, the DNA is TGCGCCAGCAGTCAATCCCTCTATCGGGGTCACTATGGCTACACCTTC.